This T cell receptor (beta chain) was obtained from a study of sequential checkpoint blockade in melanoma. Profiled with immunoSEQ multiplex PCR; TCRdb holds only in-frame clones, not every one. Of several thousand clones in the sample, more than 45% were seen once. Regarding treatment: randomized to nivolumab then ipilimumab (arm A) or the reverse (arm B). None of the patients previously received DNA-damaging chemotherapy. Live CD3+CD8+ CD19− CD56− cells were sorted from PBMCs. This material consisted of CD8+ T cells sorted from blood (inferred from file names), taken from a patient given nivolumab and ipilimumab in sequence. The TCR sequence derives from a human donor with melanoma.

The CDR3 sequence: CASSPGTVYEQYF. CDR3 coding DNA: TGTGCCAGCAGCCCCGGGACAGTCTACGAGCAGTACTTC. The rearrangement joins TRBV6-5 to TRBJ2-7, with 7 bases that match TRBD1. The trim removed 6 bases at V and 3 bases at J, leaving 5 bases unmatched. This CDR3 region has 13 residues. From germline, CDR1 is MNHEY and CDR2 SVGAGI.